A selection of T cell receptor beta chains follows, all from one sample in a study of shared clonotypes between healthy human individuals. This table comes from immunoSEQ multiplex PCR, and its TCRdb copy is limited to in-frame clones, with some not included. This sample has millions of clones, with approximately 93% found just once. Sequencing was carried out using naive CD4+ T cells from PBMCs. Every receptor here comes from a young man in good health. Some clones in this sample may be carry-over from other donors' samples. CDR3s include the opening cysteine and the closing phenylalanine or tryptophan. A D gene is named only where the DNA matches it firmly. A clone size is listed for some rows: how often the clone was seen (once, few, many), or a class if it is expanded.

abundance,d_gene,len,v_gene,j_gene,CDR3aa,CDR3nt
once,TRBD1,15,TRBV6-5,TRBJ1-1,CASSLNRGGNTEAFF,TGTGCCAGCAGTTTGAACAGGGGGGGGAACACTGAAGCTTTCTTT
NA,NA,15,TRBV6-1,TRBJ2-7,CASSDSTGRVNEQYF,TGTGCCAGCAGTGACTCGACAGGGAGGGTAAACGAGCAGTACTTC
NA,NA,11,TRBV7-6,TRBJ2-7,CASSLAEEQYF,TGCGCCAGCAGCTTAGCGGAGGAGCAGTACTTC
NA,NA,20,TRBV10-3,TRBJ2-4,CAISESAISRVPLAKNIQYF,TGTGCCATCAGTGAGTCAGCAATATCCCGCGTACCCCTAGCCAAAAACATTCAGTACTTC
NA,TRBD1,15,TRBV7-9,TRBJ2-3,CASSERQGATDTQYF,TGTGCCAGCAGCGAACGGCAGGGGGCAACAGATACGCAGTATTTT
NA,NA,16,TRBV6-4,TRBJ2-1,CASSEFGGSSYNEQFF,TGTGCCAGCAGTGAATTCGGGGGTAGCTCCTACAATGAGCAGTTCTTC
NA,NA,17,TRBV4-1,TRBJ1-2,CASSQRIGTPNGDGYTF,TGCGCCAGCAGCCAAAGGATCGGGACCCCTAACGGGGATGGCTACACCTTC
NA,TRBD1,14,TRBV28,TRBJ1-1,CASRGTGTGFNAFF,TGTGCCAGCAGGGGCACCGGGACAGGGTTCAATGCTTTCTTT
NA,NA,15,TRBV11-2,TRBJ1-2,CASSLLGRGSYGYTF,TGTGCCAGCAGCTTATTAGGACGGGGATCATATGGCTACACCTTC
NA,TRBD1,14,TRBV7-3,TRBJ2-5,CASSYQGGTETQYF,TGTGCCAGCAGTTATCAAGGGGGCACAGAGACCCAGTACTTC
NA,TRBD1,14,TRBV6-5,TRBJ1-1,CASSRTGWDTEAFF,TGTGCCAGCAGTCGGACAGGGTGGGACACTGAAGCTTTCTTT
NA,TRBD2,13,TRBV5-6,TRBJ2-5,CASSLGTSPGRYF,TGTGCCAGCAGCTTGGGGACTAGCCCAGGTCGGTACTTC
NA,NA,14,TRBV5-1,TRBJ2-5,CASSLGVSSGTQYF,TGCGCCAGCAGCTTGGGGGTCTCGTCGGGGACCCAGTACTTC
NA,NA,14,TRBV2,TRBJ2-1,CASIQGPLYNEQFF,TGTGCCAGCATCCAAGGACCGCTCTACAATGAGCAGTTCTTC
NA,NA,15,TRBV5-1,TRBJ1-4,CASSLGPKTNEKLFF,TGCGCCAGCAGCTTGGGACCAAAAACTAATGAAAAACTGTTTTTT
NA,NA,11,TRBV28,TRBJ1-2,CASSLTGGYTF,TGTGCCAGCAGTTTGACAGGTGGCTACACCTTC
NA,NA,13,TRBV2,TRBJ1-2,CASRESLNYGYTF,TGTGCCAGCAGGGAGTCCTTGAACTATGGCTACACCTTC
NA,NA,12,TRBV6-6,TRBJ1-1,CASSYAGTEAFF,TGTGCCAGCAGTTACGCCGGGACTGAAGCTTTCTTT
NA,NA,11,TRBV6-1,TRBJ2-7,CASSEPNEQYF,TGTGCCAGCAGTGAACCGAACGAGCAGTACTTC
once,NA,16,TRBV6-6,TRBJ1-3,CASSYSSLNSGNTIYF,TGTGCCAGCAGTTACTCGTCCCTGAACTCTGGAAACACCATATATTTT
NA,TRBD1,14,TRBV9,TRBJ2-4,CASSLQGVNDIQYF,TGTGCCAGCAGCCTACAGGGGGTAAATGACATTCAGTACTTC
NA,TRBD2,15,TRBV6-5,TRBJ2-7,CASSTTRLAAYEQYF,TGTGCCAGCTCAACCACCCGACTAGCGGCCTACGAGCAGTACTTC
NA,NA,16,TRBV6-6,TRBJ1-5,CASSSDRVLSNQPQHF,TGTGCCAGCAGCTCAGACAGAGTTCTTAGCAATCAGCCCCAGCATTTT
NA,TRBD1,16,TRBV6-1,TRBJ2-5,CASSASGTGRGETQYF,TGTGCCAGCAGTGCCTCCGGGACAGGGAGAGGGGAGACCCAGTACTTC
NA,NA,18,TRBV5-4,TRBJ2-3,CASSLALAAGGFTDTQYF,TGTGCCAGCAGCTTGGCCCTCGCGGCAGGAGGCTTCACAGATACGCAGTATTTT
NA,NA,13,TRBV9,TRBJ2-1,CASSVWAYNEQFF,TGTGCCAGCAGCGTATGGGCCTACAATGAGCAGTTCTTC
NA,NA,13,TRBV27,TRBJ2-7,CASRLSGTHEQYF,TGTGCCAGCAGACTTTCCGGGACCCACGAGCAGTACTTC
few,NA,15,TRBV5-4,TRBJ2-1,CASSLGLDSYNEQFF,TGTGCCAGCAGCTTGGGACTAGACTCCTACAATGAGCAGTTCTTC
NA,NA,13,TRBV6-1,TRBJ2-7,CAGESSLSSEQYF,TGTGCCGGGGAATCCAGCCTATCGAGTGAGCAGTACTTC
NA,NA,16,TRBV10-3,TRBJ1-5,CAISGSSGGGNQPQHF,TGTGCCATCAGTGGCTCCTCCGGGGGGGGCAATCAGCCCCAGCATTTT
NA,TRBD2,15,TRBV7-2,TRBJ2-3,CASSFGRANADTQYF,TGTGCCAGCAGCTTCGGGAGGGCCAACGCAGATACGCAGTATTTT
once,NA,12,TRBV2,TRBJ2-7,CASSEEGYEQYF,TGTGCCAGCAGTGAAGAGGGATACGAGCAGTACTTC